This T cell receptor (beta chain) was sequenced for a study of T cell repertoires in cytomegalovirus infection (dated by TCRdb to the late 2010s). Regarding the study in general: Donor HLA type was relevant to the analysis, as public TCR beta signatures indicated carriage of CMV infection together with the matching HLA type. Study-wide findings and limitations: The ex vivo response was dominated by HLA-C-restricted CMV-specific TCR beta clonotypes, which also provided the single most frequent clonotype in two of eight donors. Cumulative frequency of public TCR beta family members discriminated carriers of CMV infection plus the relevant HLA type in this cohort and an independent approximately 350-donor cohort.

This clonotype occurred a few times. Its antigen target is currently unknown. Nothing much larger sits one base from this clone, and base qualities are not available. This sample was sequenced with an Illumina HiSeq 1500. TCRdb passed the public sequencing reads through fastp at Q25 and MiXCR, retaining productive beta sequences. Each CDR3 protein gets just one entry, which takes the most common genes and DNA from the rows behind it. This sample gives more than 500,000 distinct CDR3 sequences in total; about 15% of them show up just once. The ten largest make up under 30% of the sample. The sample consisted of CD8+ T cells from PBMCs. The TCR comes from a human donor in good health (CMV status not recorded). Some clones in this sample may be carry-over from other donors' samples.

The nucleotide sequence is TGTGCCAGCAGCGTCGGGGGGGCTGGTGAAGCTTTCTTT. Its product reads: CASSVGGAGEAFF. Recombination connected TRBV5-4 to TRBJ1-1; TRBD1 might be the D gene, on 6 matching bases. V loses 4 bases, J loses 7 bases, and the germline ends lie 14 bases apart. The germline V gene (reference sequence) supplies CDR1 SGHNT and CDR2 YYREEE. Inclusive of the bounding cysteine and phenylalanine, the CDR3 is 13 residues long. The only DNA kept is the CDR3, 39 bases in frame from the first base.